The 18 T cell receptor beta chains given below trace back to one sample, sequenced in a study of graft-versus-host responses after intestinal transplantation. The repertoire was sequenced with immunoSEQ multiplex PCR; TCRdb's copy has only in-frame clones and lacks some. The sample includes fewer than 95,000 clones, 94% of them seen just once. No antigen has been identified for these receptors. Sequencing used unstimulated CD4+ T cells sorted from spleen or lymph node cells, obtained before transplant. The receptor set was obtained from a human donor who was the organ donor for an intestinal transplant.

The CDR3 coding sequence is TGTGCCAGCCGACCCCCATTAAACAGGTTCGATGAGCAGTTCTTC. Encoded protein: CASRPPLNRFDEQFF. The chain carries TRBV21-1 and TRBJ2-1; the table assigns TRBD1, which was not confirmed against the DNA. TRBV21-1 is a pseudogene locus. The CDR3 runs to 15 residues.

The chain uses TRBV19 and TRBJ2-5; D is perhaps TRBD1 (8 bases). Gene TRBJ2-7 matches the end of the DNA better, so the J call may be wrong. Germline V lookup: CDR1 LNHDA, CDR2 SQIVND (reference sequence). The length of the CDR3 is 15 residues. The CDR3 nucleotides are TGTGCCAGTAGTAACCGACAGGGGACTACATACGAGCAGTACTTC. Amino acids: CASSNRQGTTYEQYF.

The V gene is TRBV30, the J gene TRBJ1-2; possible D gene TRBD1, 5 bases. In germline, CDR1 is GTSNPN, CDR2 SVGIG (reference sequence). Trimming pared 3 bases from V and 5 bases from J, leaving 16 bases between. The CDR3 runs to 14 residues. CDR3 DNA: TGTGCCTGGAGCCCCCGACAGCTTCTATATGGCTACACCTTC. Protein product: CAWSPRQLLYGYTF. Combining the CDR3 with reference TRBV30 and TRBJ1-2 gives the whole variable domain SQTIHQWPATLVQPVGSPLSLECTVEGTSNPNLYWYRQAAGRGLQLLFYSVGIGQISSEVPQNLSASRPQDRQFILSSKKLLLSDSGFYLCAWSPRQLLYGYTFGSGTRLTVV.

The V gene is TRBV25-1, the J gene TRBJ1-2; TRBD1 is a possible D gene (6 bases). The germline gives CDR1 MGHDK, CDR2 SYGVNS. There are 17 residues in the CDR3. V was trimmed by 1 base and J by 3 bases, leaving 18 bases between them. The chain's CDR3 is CASSEFGLGDTHYGYTF. CDR3 nucleotides: TGTGCCAGCAGTGAATTCGGCCTAGGGGACACCCACTATGGCTACACCTTC.

CDR3 amino acids: CASSLMAGEGETQYF. CDR3 bases: TGTGCCAGCAGCTTAATGGCCGGGGAAGGAGAGACCCAGTACTTC. The V and J genes are TRBV7-3 and TRBJ2-5, with a weak D call TRBD2 (5 bases). V lost 1 base, J lost 4 bases, and 13 bases lay in between. The CDR3 spans 15 residues. CDR1 is SGHTA and CDR2 is FQGTGA in the germline V gene.

This clone is a singleton in its sample. The chain is built from TRBV18 and TRBJ2-3, with 10 bases lining up with TRBD2. CDR1 and CDR2 (germline): KGHSH, LQKENI. V shed 6 bases, J shed 5 bases, and the junction held 11 bases outside the gene matches. The CDR3 has 16 residues. The CDR3 sequence: CASSLRASGGGDTQYF. For the CDR3, the DNA is TGTGCCAGCTCCCTCCGGGCTAGCGGGGGTGGAGATACGCAGTATTTT.

V and J are TRBV7-2 and TRBJ2-7; possible D gene TRBD1, 6 bases. V was cut by 5 bases and J by 7 bases, with 12 bases left in between. Per the germline V gene, CDR1 is SGHTA and CDR2 is FQGNSA. The CDR3 spans 12 residues. CDR3 nucleotides: TGTGCCAGCAGCCTCAGGGGCGGAGAGCAGTACTTC. Its protein is CASSLRGGEQYF.

The chain links TRBV20-1 to TRBJ2-5; no reliable D call. V gave up 2 bases and J gave up 1 base, with 2 bases separating them. The CDR3 consists of 11 residues. Germline V gives CDR1 DFQATT, CDR2 SNEGSKA (reference sequence). The chain's CDR3 is CSARSQETQYF. CDR3 sequence (DNA): TGCAGTGCTAGATCCCAAGAGACCCAGTACTTC.

This clone was seen once. V gene TRBV6-1 combines with J gene TRBJ2-5; D is unclear. V lost 5 bases and J 5 bases, leaving 6 bases between the germline ends. CDR3 size: 11 residues. Germline V gives CDR1 MNHNS, CDR2 SASEGT. CDR3 protein: CASSNSETQYF. DNA for the CDR3: TGTGCCAGCAGTAACAGTGAGACCCAGTACTTC.

The V gene is TRBV13, the J gene TRBJ2-1, with 9 nucleotides matching TRBD2. This CDR3 has 18 amino acids. Germline lookup yields CDR1 PRHDT and CDR2 FYEKMQ (reference sequence). V was pared by 0 bases and J by 6 bases, with 12 bases of the junction left unmatched. The CDR3 nucleotides are TGTGCCAGCAGCTTAGGCCCCCTTTCCGGGACTAGCCCCAATGAGCAGTTCTTC. Its protein is CASSLGPLSGTSPNEQFF.

In DNA, the CDR3 is TGTGCCAGCAGGCCCGGGACAGGGGGTAGCGAGCAGTACTTC. Its protein is CASRPGTGGSEQYF. This chain joins TRBV6-5 and TRBJ2-7; TRBD1 matches 11 bases. This CDR3 is 14 amino acids long. Per the germline V gene, CDR1 is MNHEY and CDR2 is SVGAGI. The J segment lost 6 bases and the V segment lost 6 bases, leaving 7 bases of the junction unmatched.

The chain combines TRBV10-3 with TRBJ2-1, with TRBD2 identical over 11 bases. The CDR3 covers 12 residues. After removal of 8 bases from V and 12 bases from J, the junction contained 6 bases not matched to a gene. Germline CDR1 reads ENHRY; CDR2 reads SYGVKD. CDR3 bases: TGTGCCATCGCCGGAGGACTAGCGGGGCAGTTCTTC. The encoded protein is CAIAGGLAGQFF.

V gene TRBV5-3 combines with J gene TRBJ2-1; TRBD1 might be the D (6 bases). TRBV5-3 has ORF status, its function being uncertain. This CDR3 is 15 amino acids long. V lost 4 bases and J 3 bases, leaving 14 bases between the germline ends. CDR3 in DNA: TGTGCCAGAAGCAGGGGGATATACAACTACAATGAGCAGTTCTTC. It translates to CARSRGIYNYNEQFF.

The chain has TRBV5-1 and TRBJ1-1; 7 nucleotides match TRBD1. The CDR3 length is 18 residues. Germline CDR1 SGHRS, CDR2 YFSETQ. Trimming removed 4 bases from V and 4 bases from J; junction bases left unmatched: 19. The chain's CDR3 is CASSGLGGGASSGTEAFF. DNA for the CDR3: TGCGCCAGCAGCGGGTTGGGAGGGGGCGCGTCGTCGGGCACTGAAGCTTTCTTT.

The chain has TRBV14 and TRBJ1-6; D is unclear. The germline V and J ends were trimmed by 2 bases and 5 bases, with 7 bases remaining between them. Germline CDR1 SGHDN, CDR2 FVKESK. The CDR3 sequence is 14 residues long. The CDR3 bases are TGTGCCAGCAGCCAAACAGAGAATAATTCACCCCTCCACTTT. This translates into CASSQTENNSPLHF.

V is TRBV27 and J is TRBJ1-5, with 10 positions matching TRBD1. V gave up 5 bases and J gave up 6 bases; unmatched junction bases: 7. The CDR3 runs to 15 residues. Germline values: CDR1 MNHEY, CDR2 SMNVEV (reference sequence). CDR3 DNA: TGTGCCAGCAGTCGACAGGGGGCGGAAGGTCAGCCCCAGCATTTT. Residues: CASSRQGAEGQPQHF.

J is TRBJ1-1 and V is TRBV5-1; 9 bases fit TRBD1. The CDR3 is 15 residues long. Trimming removed 0 bases from V and 4 bases from J; junction bases left unmatched: 4. Germline loops: CDR1 SGHRS, CDR2 YFSETQ. The CDR3 region is CASSLDPGQGTEAFF. For the CDR3, the DNA is TGCGCCAGCAGCTTGGACCCGGGACAGGGCACTGAAGCTTTCTTT.

The rearrangement joins TRBV16 to TRBJ2-5; D not resolved. The J call may not be correct, given that the DNA end is closer to TRBJ2-7. The CDR3 is made up of 17 amino acids. Germline V CDR1 and CDR2: KGHSY, FQNENV. The CDR3 DNA reads as TGTGCCAGCAGCCAGGTCGGTGGGCCCCAAAACTCCTACGAGCAGTACTTC. This encodes CASSQVGGPQNSYEQYF.